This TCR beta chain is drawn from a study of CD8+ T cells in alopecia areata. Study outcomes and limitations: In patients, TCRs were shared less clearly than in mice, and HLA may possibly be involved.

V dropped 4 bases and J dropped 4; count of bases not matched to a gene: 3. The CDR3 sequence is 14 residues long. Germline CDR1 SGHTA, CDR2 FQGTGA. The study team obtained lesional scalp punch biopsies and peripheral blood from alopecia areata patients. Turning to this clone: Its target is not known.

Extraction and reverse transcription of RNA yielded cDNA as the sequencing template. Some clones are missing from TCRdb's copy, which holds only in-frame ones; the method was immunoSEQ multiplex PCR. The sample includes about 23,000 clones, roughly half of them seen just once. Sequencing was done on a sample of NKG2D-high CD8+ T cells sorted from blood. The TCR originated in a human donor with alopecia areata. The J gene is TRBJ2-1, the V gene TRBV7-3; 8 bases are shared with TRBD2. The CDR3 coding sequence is TGTGCCAGCAGCTCGGGACTAGGGTACAATGAGCAGTTCTTC. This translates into CASSSGLGYNEQFF.